This T cell receptor (beta chain) was sequenced in a study of blood T cell repertoires in COVID-19. Study-wide context: Specimens from acute and convalescent COVID-19 originated in the United States, Italy and Spain. T cells, B-cell-depleted T cells, or PBMCs provided the cDNA or gDNA that served as material.

Authors' methods: Nucleated cell number was recorded as an estimate derived from reference gene primer amplification. Libraries were prepared by immunoSEQ multiplex PCR; TCRdb keeps only in-frame clonotypes and omits some of them. Clone size and the V and J calls come from that table; the DNA yielded D and trimming. The sample lists about 330,000 clones, around 87% occurring once. The CDR3 length is 15 residues. V was shortened by 2 bases and J by 6 bases, with 16 bases between the two germline ends. Germline V lookup: CDR1 SGHTA, CDR2 FQGNSA. This sequence was found in a woman aged 50 to 65 with active or convalescent COVID-19. Sample: peripheral blood. V and J are TRBV7-2 and TRBJ1-2; D gene ambiguous. The CDR3 protein is CASSLRTITLDGYTF. Here the CDR3 DNA reads TGTGCCAGCAGCTTACGGACTATCACGTTGGATGGCTACACCTTC.